Following are 5 T cell receptor beta chains from one sample sequenced in a study of blood T cell repertoires in COVID-19. The data were produced by immunoSEQ multiplex PCR, yet TCRdb's version contains in-frame clones alone and is incomplete. Of roughly 230,000 clones in the sample, 85% are singletons; the top ten hold 4.5% to 5.5%. Sequenced material: peripheral blood. These receptors came from a man between 50 and 59 years old with COVID-19, enrolled during active disease.

The CDR3 here is CASSQDTYATNEQYF. CDR3 in DNA: TGTGCCAGCAGCCAAGATACATACGCCACCAACGAGCAGTACTTC. The genes are TRBV4-2 and TRBJ2-7; D not certain. The CDR3 has 15 amino acids. The V gene's germline CDR1 is LGHNA and CDR2 YNFKEQ. The ends were cut back, 0 bases at V and 5 bases at J, with 14 bases in the middle.

The chain joins TRBV30 to TRBJ1-4; 8 bases fit TRBD1. Germline V lookup: CDR1 GTSNPN, CDR2 SVGIG (reference sequence). Germline trimming cut 2 bases from V and 5 bases from J; bases unmatched to any gene: 10. This CDR3 is 16 amino acids long. DNA of the CDR3: TGTGCCTGGAGTCTTTCCGGGACAGGCCCAAATGAAAAACTGTTTTTT. This encodes CAWSLSGTGPNEKLFF.

The chain carries TRBV9 and TRBJ2-5, with 7 positions matching TRBD1. The CDR3 is 15 amino acids. Per the germline V gene, CDR1 is SGDLS and CDR2 is YYNGEE. V shed 0 bases, J shed 1 base, and the junction held 3 bases outside the gene matches. The CDR3 sequence is CASSVGGTAQETQYF. Written as DNA, the CDR3 is TGTGCCAGCAGCGTAGGGGGGACAGCCCAAGAGACCCAGTACTTC.

The chain recombines TRBV5-1 with TRBJ2-7; 8 bases fit TRBD1. Germline trimming cut 0 bases from V and 0 bases from J; bases unmatched to any gene: 2. The CDR3 covers 15 residues. Germline CDR1 SGHRS, CDR2 YFSETQ. CDR3 residues: CASSLAGTGSYEQYF. The CDR3 DNA follows: TGCGCCAGCAGCTTGGCCGGGACAGGCTCCTACGAGCAGTACTTC.

The chain carries TRBV6-5 and TRBJ1-1, with TRBD1 as a possible D gene (5 bases). The germline V gene has CDR1 MNHEY and CDR2 SVGAGI. V was shortened by 7 bases and J by 2 bases, with 14 bases between the two germline ends. The CDR3 spans 14 residues. The CDR3, as DNA: TGTGCCAGCACCTATGGGGGGGGAAACACTGAAGCTTTCTTT. As protein: CASTYGGGNTEAFF.